The 30 T cell receptor beta chains below come from one sample, sequenced in a study of T-cell reconstitution after alpha-beta-depleted transplantation in children. Preparing the TCRbeta library involved the use of unique molecular identifiers. MiXCR, applied by TCRdb to the PCR reads, yields one record per CDR3 protein. This table holds 500,000 to 600,000 distinct CDR3 sequences, about a quarter found once. Source: PBMCs, taken before TCRalphabeta/CD19-depleted stem cell transplant. These receptors came from a boy under three years old with Wiskott-Aldrich syndrome, due to receive a stem cell transplant.

With respect to this clonotype: Just one base apart from a much larger clone, this may be a read error. The chain combines TRBV3-1 with TRBJ2-5; D is undetermined. CDR1 and CDR2 from the germline V gene are LGHDT and YNNKEL (reference sequence). The CDR3 contains 10 residues. The CDR3 sequence is CASSQGTQYF. The DNA for the CDR3 is TGTGCCAGCAGCCAAGGGACCCAGTACTTC.

This clonotype turned up a few times. The V gene is TRBV7-2, the J gene TRBJ2-7; D remains ambiguous. V was clipped by 1 base and J by 2 bases, with 9 bases between them. The CDR3 has 14 residues. Per the germline V gene, CDR1 is SGHTA and CDR2 is FQGNSA. The DNA of the CDR3 is TGTGCCAGCAGCTTAGTATCCAGTACCTACGAGCAGTACTTC. Amino acid sequence: CASSLVSSTYEQYF.

This clonotype was seen a handful of times. The genes are TRBV30 and TRBJ1-2; TRBD1 matches at 8 bases. Trimming took 0 bases from V and 8 from J; bases not matched to a gene: 5. The length of the CDR3 is 13 residues. Germline V lookup: CDR1 GTSNPN, CDR2 SVGIG (reference sequence). The DNA of the CDR3 is TGTGCCTGGAGTGTAAGGACAGGGCGAGGCTACACCTTC. Translated, it gives CAWSVRTGRGYTF.

This clonotype was recorded a few times. The rearrangement uses TRBV6-4 and TRBJ2-1, with D possibly being TRBD1 or TRBD2 (6 bases each). Per germline, CDR1 MRHNA and CDR2 SNTAGT. This CDR3 is built from 12 residues. The V gene lost 4 bases and the J gene lost 11 bases, with 12 bases spanning the gap. The CDR3 region is CASSGGAEKQFF. The CDR3, as DNA: TGTGCCAGCAGTGGGGGGGCAGAAAAGCAGTTCTTC.

The chain uses TRBV10-2 and TRBJ1-5, with 7 bases aligning to TRBD1. Germline CDR1 WSHSY, CDR2 SAAADI. This CDR3 is built from 15 residues. Trimming cost V 6 bases and J 0 bases; bases outside gene matches: 5. CDR3 coding DNA: TGCGCCAGCAGCCCACAGGGGTATAGCAATCAGCCCCAGCATTTT. Translating gives CASSPQGYSNQPQHF.

This clonotype showed up just a few times. This sequence joins TRBV7-2 and TRBJ1-2; 7 bases fit TRBD1. The CDR3 has 16 residues. Germline V lookup: CDR1 SGHTA, CDR2 FQGNSA. Trimming at V came to 10 bases and at J to 0 bases, leaving 14 bases not matched to a gene. DNA of the CDR3: TGTGCCATGCAGGGCCAGGGGGACGCAGCTAACTATGGCTACACCTTC. Protein product: CAMQGQGDAANYGYTF.

In this sample, this clonotype turned up a few times. Mismatch with germline at one junction end may stem from a read error. The V gene is TRBV2, the J gene TRBJ2-1; TRBD2 matches at 7 bases. Germline V gene lookup returns CDR1 SNHLY and CDR2 FYNNEI. The CDR3 has 14 amino acids. In DNA form, the CDR3 reads TGTGCCAGCAGTGAAGGGCTAGCGGTTAATGGGCAGTTCTTC. Translating it yields CASSEGLAVNGQFF.

The chain combines TRBV7-9 with TRBJ2-7, with 7 bases that match TRBD2. The germline V gene encodes CDR1 SEHNR and CDR2 FQNEAQ (reference sequence). This CDR3 region has 15 residues. V lost 5 bases to trimming and J lost 6 bases; unmatched junction nucleotides: 13. CDR3 protein: CASSTLAGGSLEQYF. The CDR3 DNA follows: TGTGCCAGCAGCACCTTAGCGGGTGGATCTCTCGAGCAGTACTTC.

The chain recombines TRBV12-3 or TRBV12-4 with TRBJ2-1, with 15 bases identical to TRBD2. The CDR3 extends over 18 amino acids. The ends lost 6 bases at V and 8 bases at J; junction bases unmatched: 14. The CDR3 is CASSISGLAGGGWDEQFF. The CDR3 DNA sequence: TGTGCCAGCAGCATCTCTGGACTAGCGGGAGGGGGGTGGGATGAGCAGTTCTTC.

The chain joins TRBV5-6 to TRBJ1-2; the match to TRBD1 covers 12 bases. Germline V gives CDR1 SGHDT, CDR2 YYEEEE. Trimming took 3 bases from V and 7 from J; bases not matched to a gene: 7. CDR3 length: 15 amino acids. This chain's CDR3 is CASSYRDRGLGGYTF. The CDR3 region has the DNA TGTGCCAGCAGCTACCGGGACAGGGGGCTTGGTGGCTACACCTTC.

This clonotype was seen more than once but under ten times. The genes are TRBV11-2 and TRBJ2-1; D is ambiguous. The CDR3 runs 14 residues. The V gene's germline CDR1 is SGHAT and CDR2 FQNNGV. V gave up 1 base and J gave up 9 bases, with 13 bases separating them. CDR3 coding DNA: TGTGCCAGCAGCTTAGTCGGGTATAAGGGTGAGCAGTTCTTC. Its protein is CASSLVGYKGEQFF.

J is TRBJ1-2 and V is TRBV7-9; D remains unclear. The CDR3 spans 12 residues. Germline lookup yields CDR1 SEHNR and CDR2 FQNEAQ (reference sequence). Trimming took 8 bases from V and 2 from J, leaving 9 bases between them. The CDR3 is CASVLVNYGYTF. The DNA of the CDR3 is TGTGCCAGCGTGTTGGTGAACTATGGCTACACCTTC.

The chain recombines TRBV9 with TRBJ2-1; D possibly corresponds to TRBD2 (5 bases). Trimming stripped 0 bases from V and 0 bases from J, with 7 bases between. There are 15 residues in the CDR3. Germline lookup yields CDR1 SGDLS and CDR2 YYNGEE. The CDR3 spells CASSVVTSSYNEQFF. The CDR3 region has the DNA TGTGCCAGCAGCGTAGTCACTAGCTCCTACAATGAGCAGTTCTTC.

V is TRBV29-1 and J is TRBJ2-1; tentatively, D is TRBD1 or TRBD2 (5 bases each). CDR3 length: 12 residues. The V and J ends lost 6 bases and 10 bases respectively, with 16 bases between them. CDR1 is SQVTM, CDR2 ANQGSEA, per germline. The CDR3 sequence: CSVGTFGDEQFF. DNA of the CDR3: TGCAGCGTGGGGACGTTTGGGGACGAGCAGTTCTTC.

The genes are TRBV15 and TRBJ2-7, with TRBD1 matching over 10 bases. The V and J ends lost 0 bases and 5 bases, in that order; junction bases with no gene match: 7. CDR1 and CDR2 (germline): LNHNV, YYDKDF (reference sequence). This CDR3 has 16 amino acids. The CDR3 reads CATSRDRGDRGHEQYF. CDR3 nucleotide sequence: TGTGCCACCAGCAGAGATAGAGGGGACAGGGGCCACGAGCAGTACTTC.

This chain links TRBV29-1 with TRBJ2-1; 9 bases match TRBD2. The J segment lost 7 bases and the V segment lost 4 bases, leaving 8 bases of the junction unmatched. Germline CDR1 SQVTM, CDR2 ANQGSEA. This CDR3 is built from 14 residues. Here the CDR3 DNA reads TGCAGCGTTGTTTCGCGGGAGGGAAGGAATGAGCAGTTCTTC. This translates into CSVVSREGRNEQFF.

The chain is built from TRBV20-1 and TRBJ1-2; 7 bases are a match to TRBD1. The CDR3 has 15 residues. Germline V lookup: CDR1 DFQATT, CDR2 SNEGSKA (reference sequence). Germline trimming cut 5 bases from V and 6 bases from J; bases unmatched to any gene: 15. CDR3 loop: CSAYLLGGGSNGYTF. DNA of the CDR3: TGCAGTGCTTACCTCTTGGGAGGGGGCTCGAATGGCTACACCTTC.

The chain uses TRBV5-1 and TRBJ2-7; D gene unclear. Trimming took off 0 bases at V and 6 bases at J, with 16 bases between the two ends. The CDR3 spans 15 residues. Germline V gives CDR1 SGHRS, CDR2 YFSETQ. CDR3 loop: CASSLALGPSGEQYF. For the CDR3, the DNA is TGCGCCAGCAGCTTGGCCCTGGGCCCCTCGGGCGAGCAGTACTTC. Full variable domain (missing parts from reference TRBV5-1 and TRBJ2-7): KAGVTQTPRYLIKTRGQQVTLSCSPISGHRSVSWYQQTPGQGLQFLFEYFSETQRNKGNFPGRFSGRQFSNSRSEMNVSTLELGDSALYLCASSLALGPSGEQYFGPGTRLTVT.

The chain joins TRBV12-5 to TRBJ2-7; 8 positions match TRBD1. After removal of 4 bases from V and 6 bases from J, the junction contained 5 bases not matched to a gene. Germline V gene lookup returns CDR1 LGHNT and CDR2 FRNRAP. This CDR3 has 13 residues. The CDR3 sequence: CASGSSQGVEQYF. The DNA for the CDR3 is TGTGCTAGTGGTTCATCACAGGGGGTCGAGCAGTACTTC.

This rearrangement joins TRBV5-1 to TRBJ2-5; D gene unclear. Germline V lookup: CDR1 SGHRS, CDR2 YFSETQ. The CDR3 is made up of 15 amino acids. The V gene lost 5 bases and the J gene lost 1 base, with 15 bases spanning the gap. The CDR3 here is CASSPTPAVQETQYF. CDR3 DNA: TGCGCCAGCAGTCCAACCCCGGCAGTCCAAGAGACCCAGTACTTC. Full variable domain (outside the CDR3, taken from reference TRBV5-1 and TRBJ2-5): KAGVTQTPRYLIKTRGQQVTLSCSPISGHRSVSWYQQTPGQGLQFLFEYFSETQRNKGNFPGRFSGRQFSNSRSEMNVSTLELGDSALYLCASSPTPAVQETQYFGPGTRLLVL.

The gene calls are TRBV5-1 and TRBJ2-7; TRBD1 matches 7 bases. The CDR3 is made up of 15 amino acids. Germline V gene data show CDR1 as SGHRS and CDR2 as YFSETQ. Losses at the gene ends were 4 bases for V and 4 bases for J; bases not matched to a gene: 11. The CDR3: CASSRTGTETYEQYF. The CDR3 DNA follows: TGCGCCAGCAGCCGCACCGGGACAGAGACATACGAGCAGTACTTC.

The chain uses TRBV20-1 and TRBJ2-2, with TRBD1 identical over 8 bases. CDR1 is DFQATT, CDR2 SNEGSKA, per germline (reference sequence). Trimming at V came to 6 bases and at J to 5 bases, leaving 5 bases not matched to a gene. The CDR3 has 13 amino acids. The CDR3 nucleotides read TGCAGTGCAACGGACAGGGTGACCGGGGAGCTGTTTTTT. The encoded protein is CSATDRVTGELFF.

The gene calls are TRBV24-1 and TRBJ2-3; the match to TRBD1 covers 10 bases. Germline V gene lookup returns CDR1 KGHDR and CDR2 SFDVKD. This CDR3 contains 15 residues. The junction had 5 bases not matched to a gene; V was cut back by 3 bases and J by 6 bases. The CDR3, as DNA: TGTGCCACCAGTGATCGGACAGGGGGAGTGGATACGCAGTATTTT. It encodes CATSDRTGGVDTQYF.

This clonotype has only a few counts. The CDR3 bases are TGCGCCAGCAGCCCTGACCCGAACACCGGGGAGCTGTTTTTT. Amino acids: CASSPDPNTGELFF. The V call is TRBV5-1, the J call TRBJ2-2, with unresolved D. Germline V gives CDR1 SGHRS, CDR2 YFSETQ. CDR3 length: 14 residues. Between the trimmed V and J ends, which lost 4 bases and 0 bases, there was a span of 7 bases.

This clonotype was counted a few times. J is TRBJ2-1 and V is TRBV29-1; perhaps TRBD1 as D (6 bases). This CDR3 spans 11 amino acids. CDR1 SQVTM and CDR2 ANQGSEA come from the germline V gene. V lost 5 bases, J lost 7 bases, and 9 bases lay in between. This chain's CDR3 is CSVHRVNEQFF. In DNA, the CDR3 is TGCAGCGTTCACAGGGTAAATGAGCAGTTCTTC.

The chain has TRBV12-3 or TRBV12-4 and TRBJ2-1; D is uncertain. V gave up 10 bases and J gave up 0 bases, with 13 bases separating them. The CDR3 is made up of 14 amino acids. This CDR3 is CATVSASSYNEQFF. CDR3 coding DNA: TGTGCCACCGTAAGCGCTAGCTCCTACAATGAGCAGTTCTTC.

The V call is TRBV5-1, the J call TRBJ2-7; TRBD2 agrees at 7 bases. V trimming: 6 bases; J trimming: 1 base; junction bases outside the gene matches: 13. The germline V gene has CDR1 SGHRS and CDR2 YFSETQ. This CDR3 is 16 amino acids long. The CDR3 DNA sequence: TGCGCCAGCACTATTGGCTGGTCGGGAGGTTCCTACGAGCAGTACTTC. Translating gives CASTIGWSGGSYEQYF.

This clonotype occurred a few times. The chain links TRBV9 to TRBJ1-1; D perhaps matches TRBD1 (5 bases). The germline gives CDR1 SGDLS, CDR2 YYNGEE. The CDR3 runs to 12 residues. V was pared by 0 bases and J by 6 bases, with 6 bases between. In nucleotides, the CDR3 is TGTGCCAGCAGCGTAGGACAGTCTGAAGCTTTCTTT. Translating gives CASSVGQSEAFF.

The J gene is TRBJ2-3, the V gene TRBV29-1, with D unclear. V lost 5 bases to trimming and J lost 2 bases, with 14 bases between them. The CDR3 has 14 residues. The V gene's germline CDR1 is SQVTM and CDR2 ANQGSEA. The chain's CDR3 is CSVQDRRFTDTQYF. CDR3 nucleotides: TGCAGCGTTCAGGACCGAAGATTCACAGATACGCAGTATTTT.

This clonotype was detected only a few times. The chain carries TRBV6-5 and TRBJ2-1; D unclear. The CDR3 contains 13 residues. Trimming pared 4 bases from V and 5 bases from J, leaving 9 bases between. The germline V gene has CDR1 MNHEY and CDR2 SVGAGI. CDR3 loop: CASSSGNNNEQFF. The CDR3 DNA follows: TGTGCCAGCAGTTCTGGGAACAACAATGAGCAGTTCTTC.